This is a list of T cell receptor beta chains from one sample in a study of blood T cell repertoires in COVID-19. Produced via immunoSEQ multiplex PCR; TCRdb's table is partial and in-frame only. The sample holds 100,000 to 150,000 clones, about four fifths seen once. The sample comprised peripheral blood. The receptors here all came from a man aged 55 to 70 with acute or convalescent COVID-19. The CDR3 runs from the conserved cysteine through the conserved F or W. Each record gives: CDR3 length, V gene, J gene, D gene, clone size, CDR3 DNA, CDR3 protein. The D gene is left open where the match is weak. Only part of the rows carry a size: once, few, many, or a class if the clone is expanded.

13	TRBV20-1	TRBJ1-6	-	-	TGCAGTGCTAGTAGGGAGGCTAATTCACCCCTCCACTTT	CSASREANSPLHF
16	TRBV28	TRBJ1-4	-	-	TGTGCCAGCAAGGGAGGCAACCTTGCAACTAATGAAAAACTGTTTTTT	CASKGGNLATNEKLFF
20	TRBV27	TRBJ1-4	TRBD1	-	TGTGCCAGCAGTTTTGGCCCCGGGACAGGGCTCCATGCAACTAATGAAAAACTGTTTTTT	CASSFGPGTGLHATNEKLFF
17	TRBV19	TRBJ2-3	-	-	TGTGCCAGTAGTACCCCCCCCGGGGGATGGGCCACAGATACGCAGTATTTT	CASSTPPGGWATDTQYF
15	TRBV29-1	TRBJ2-7	TRBD1	many	TGCAGCGTTGAAGCAGGGACAGGGGGGCTCTACGAGCAGTACTTC	CSVEAGTGGLYEQYF
14	TRBV15	TRBJ1-1	-	once	TGTGCCACCAGCAGAGATCCCAGGAACACTGAAGCTTTCTTT	CATSRDPRNTEAFF
13	TRBV6-5	TRBJ2-1	-	-	TGTGCCAGCAGTTACGGAGGTGTTAATGAGCAGTTCTTC	CASSYGGVNEQFF
13	TRBV19	TRBJ2-2	-	-	TGTGCCAGCGCCGGGGGAGGTGGTAGGGAGCTGTTTTTT	CASAGGGGRELFF
11	TRBV10-3	TRBJ1-1	-	few	TGTGCCATCAGCCGGGACACTGAAGCTTTCTTT	CAISRDTEAFF
14	TRBV10-3	TRBJ2-5	-	-	TGTGCCATCAGTCCATTAGTGAATCAAGAGACCCAGTACTTC	CAISPLVNQETQYF
13	TRBV12-3/TRBV12-4	TRBJ1-5	-	once	TGTGCCAGCAGTTTTCAGGGAGGCCAGCCCCAGCATTTT	CASSFQGGQPQHF
13	TRBV5-1	TRBJ1-3	-	-	TGCGCCAGCAGCTACGGTTCCGGGGACACCATATATTTT	CASSYGSGDTIYF
13	TRBV24-1	TRBJ2-2	-	once	TGTGCCACCAGGTCTTCAGGGTCTGGGGAGCTGTTTTTT	CATRSSGSGELFF
18	TRBV7-3	TRBJ2-2	TRBD2	-	TGTGCCAGCAGCCTAAACCCCCAAGCGGGGATGAACACCGGGGAGCTGTTTTTT	CASSLNPQAGMNTGELFF
15	TRBV7-6	TRBJ2-3	-	-	TGTGCCAGCAGCTTAGGGGGGGCAGGGGGAGATACGCAGTATTTT	CASSLGGAGGDTQYF
14	TRBV7-9	TRBJ1-6	TRBD1	-	TGTGCCAGCAGCCTGACAGGGAATAATTCACCCCTCCACTTT	CASSLTGNNSPLHF
14	TRBV5-5	TRBJ2-5	-	-	TGTGCCAGCAGCGTCCGGGTCTCCCAAGAGACCCAGTACTTC	CASSVRVSQETQYF
14	TRBV30	TRBJ2-2	-	-	TGTGCCTGGAGTCGCGGCGACCGGCCCGGGGAGCTGTTTTTT	CAWSRGDRPGELFF
15	TRBV7-2	TRBJ1-2	-	-	TGTGCCAGCAGCTTGGGGCCGCTTACTAACTATGGCTACACCTTC	CASSLGPLTNYGYTF
14	TRBV7-9	TRBJ2-1	-	-	TGTGCCAGCAGCACCCGATCTACCTACAATGAGCAGTTCTTC	CASSTRSTYNEQFF
12	TRBV28	TRBJ1-1	-	once	TGTGCCAGCAGGAACATCGACATTGAAGCTTTCTTT	CASRNIDIEAFF
12	TRBV5-1	TRBJ1-1	-	-	TGCGCCAGCAGCGCAGGGTTCACTGAAGCTTTCTTT	CASSAGFTEAFF
16	TRBV19	TRBJ1-6	TRBD1	-	TGTGCCAGTAGCCCGGGACAGGGGGGATGGCGTTCACCCCTCCACTTT	CASSPGQGGWRSPLHF
13	TRBV7-9	TRBJ2-1	TRBD1	-	TGTGCCAGCAGCGGGACAGGGGGGAATGAGCAGTTCTTC	CASSGTGGNEQFF
13	TRBV19	TRBJ1-5	TRBD1	-	TGTGCCAGTAGCCCGACAGGGGATCAGCCCCAGCATTTT	CASSPTGDQPQHF
15	TRBV2	TRBJ2-7	TRBD2	-	TGTGCCAGCAGTGAAGGTAGCGGGATCTCCTACGAGCAGTACTTC	CASSEGSGISYEQYF
17	TRBV7-3	TRBJ2-6	TRBD1	-	TGTGCCAGCAGCTTAAGTGCCAGGGGGTCTGGGGCCAACGTCCTGACTTTC	CASSLSARGSGANVLTF
16	TRBV27	TRBJ1-5	TRBD1	-	TGTGCCAGCAGGGCACAGGGGCTCTATAGCAATCAGCCCCAGCATTTT	CASRAQGLYSNQPQHF
13	TRBV18	TRBJ2-2	-	-	TGTGCCAGCTCCGGGGATAGTTTCGGGGAGCTGTTTTTT	CASSGDSFGELFF
17	TRBV24-1	TRBJ2-3	TRBD2	-	TGTGCCACCAGTGATTATTGGACTAGCGGGAGCACAGATACGCAGTATTTT	CATSDYWTSGSTDTQYF
14	TRBV5-4	TRBJ2-3	-	-	TGTGCCAGCAGACCCGAGGCAGCTGCGGATACGCAGTATTTT	CASRPEAAADTQYF
13	TRBV30	TRBJ1-2	TRBD1	-	TGTGCCTGGATGGACAGGGGTATCTATGGCTACACCTTC	CAWMDRGIYGYTF
14	TRBV25-1	TRBJ2-2	-	-	TGTGCCAGCAGTGACCGGGTTAACACCGGGGAGCTGTTTTTT	CASSDRVNTGELFF
19	TRBV5-1	TRBJ1-6	-	-	TGCGCCAGCAGCTTAGGAACGGCCCTGGGCCCTAATAATAATTCACCCCTCCACTTT	CASSLGTALGPNNNSPLHF
16	TRBV28	TRBJ1-1	-	-	TGTGCCAGCCAGGAGGGGCTCCGGGGAGGGAACACTGAAGCTTTCTTT	CASQEGLRGGNTEAFF
13	TRBV28	TRBJ2-7	-	few	TGTGCCAGCAGTCCACTCAGGTGGAATGAGCAGTACTTC	CASSPLRWNEQYF
14	TRBV6-5	TRBJ1-5	TRBD1	-	TGTGCCAGCAGTCGGACAGGCGTCAATCAGCCCCAGCATTTT	CASSRTGVNQPQHF
13	TRBV10-1	TRBJ2-5	TRBD2	-	TGCGCCGGCAGTGTCAGCGGGAGCCAGACCCAGTACTTC	CAGSVSGSQTQYF
15	TRBV18	TRBJ2-3	TRBD1	-	TGTGCCAGCTCACTGGACAGGACTAGCACAGATACGCAGTATTTT	CASSLDRTSTDTQYF
15	TRBV4-2	TRBJ2-7	TRBD1	-	TGTGCCAGCAGCCGATTGAGACAGGGGTCCTACGAGCAGTACTTC	CASSRLRQGSYEQYF
16	TRBV9	TRBJ2-1	-	few	TGTGCCAGCAGCGTAGCTAACGGCGGGATCTACAATGAGCAGTTCTTC	CASSVANGGIYNEQFF